Detailed here is one T cell receptor beta chain. Its antigen is undetermined. Germline V gene sequence: CDR1 DFQATT, CDR2 SNEGSKA (reference sequence). The CDR3 extends over 11 amino acids. The ends were cut back, 1 base at V and 4 bases at J, with 4 bases in the middle. This specimen comes from a study of shared clonotypes between healthy human individuals. Notes on the study in general: For naive CD4 cells, around 5% of clonotypes were shared across four donors. In contrast to clonotypes shared by all four donors, non-shared clonotypes had lower generation probabilities.

The data were produced by immunoSEQ multiplex PCR, yet TCRdb's version contains in-frame clones alone and is incomplete. The sample has approximately 1.5 million clones, about 98.5% seen once. Sequenced sample: naive CD4+ T cells sorted from blood. Subset meaning: CD45RA+ positively selected. The TCR sequence derives from a man between 25 and 39 years old in good health. The J gene is TRBJ1-1, the V gene TRBV20-1, with D hard to call. The CDR3, as DNA: TGCAGTGCTAGAGGCAGCACTGAAGCTTTCTTT. Protein sequence: CSARGSTEAFF.